This TCR beta chain was sequenced during a study of T cell repertoires in cytomegalovirus infection. Study details: HLA-B-restricted CMV epitopes that are well studied, plus recently identified HLA-C-restricted ones, were used by the study. Matching HLA type and CMV infection were both indicated by public TCR beta signatures.

V lost 0 bases to trimming and J lost 2 bases, with 17 bases between them. The CDR3 loop spans 17 amino acids. CDR1 and CDR2 from the germline V gene are SGHTA and FQGTGA. On this clonotype itself: The target antigen is unknown.

One entry per CDR3 protein results from TCRdb running MiXCR on the reads. Of about 340,000 distinct CDR3 sequences in the sample, just under 30% were seen once. Study outcomes and limitations: Clonotype analysis showed dominance of the ex vivo response by HLA-C-restricted CMV-specific TCR beta clonotypes.

The sequence derives from a human donor in good health (CMV status not recorded). Some clones in this sample may be carry-over from other donors' samples. The V and J genes are TRBV7-3 and TRBJ2-7; the D gene is possibly TRBD2 (6 bases). The specimen was cultured PBMCs, collected from culture after CMV antigen stimulation. The CDR3 spells CASSLTIGGRRPYEQYF. The CDR3 bases are TGTGCCAGCAGCTTAACGATCGGGGGTCGACGGCCCTACGAGCAGTACTTC.